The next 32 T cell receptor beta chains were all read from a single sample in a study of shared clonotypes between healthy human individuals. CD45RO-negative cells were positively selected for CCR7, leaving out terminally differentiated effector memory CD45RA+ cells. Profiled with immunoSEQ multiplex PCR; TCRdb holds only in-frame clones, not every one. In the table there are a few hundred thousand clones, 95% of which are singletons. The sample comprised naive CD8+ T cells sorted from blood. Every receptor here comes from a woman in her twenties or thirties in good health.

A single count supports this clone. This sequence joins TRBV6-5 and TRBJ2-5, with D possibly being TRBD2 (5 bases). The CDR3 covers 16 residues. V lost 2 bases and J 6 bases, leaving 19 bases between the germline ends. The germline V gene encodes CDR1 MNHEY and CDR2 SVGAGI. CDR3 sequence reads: CASSYTYTEGLKTQYF. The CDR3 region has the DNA TGTGCCAGCAGTTACACATATACAGAGGGATTGAAGACCCAGTACTTC.

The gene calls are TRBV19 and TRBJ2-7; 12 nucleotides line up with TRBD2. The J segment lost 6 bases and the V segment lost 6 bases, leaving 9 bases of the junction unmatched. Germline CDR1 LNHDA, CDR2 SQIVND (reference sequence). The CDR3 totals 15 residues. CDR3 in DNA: TGTGCCAGTAGCCTAGCGGGAGGGTTTGGTAGCGAGCAGTACTTC. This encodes CASSLAGGFGSEQYF.

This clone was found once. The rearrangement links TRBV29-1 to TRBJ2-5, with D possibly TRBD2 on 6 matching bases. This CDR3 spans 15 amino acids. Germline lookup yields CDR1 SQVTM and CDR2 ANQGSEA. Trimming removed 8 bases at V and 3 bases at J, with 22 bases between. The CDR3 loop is CSILVARRAKETQYF. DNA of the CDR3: TGCAGCATTTTAGTGGCAAGGAGGGCTAAAGAGACCCAGTACTTC.

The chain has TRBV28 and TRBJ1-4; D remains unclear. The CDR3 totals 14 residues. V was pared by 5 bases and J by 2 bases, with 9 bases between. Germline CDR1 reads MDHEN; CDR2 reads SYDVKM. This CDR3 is CASSPRDTNEKLFF. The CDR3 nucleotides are TGTGCCAGCAGTCCAAGGGATACTAATGAAAAACTGTTTTTT.

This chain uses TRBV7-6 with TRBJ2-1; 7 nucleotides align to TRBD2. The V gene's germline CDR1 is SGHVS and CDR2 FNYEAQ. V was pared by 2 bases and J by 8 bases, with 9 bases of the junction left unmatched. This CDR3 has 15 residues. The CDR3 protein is CASSLTAGAEDEQFF. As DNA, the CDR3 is TGTGCCAGCAGCTTAACGGCGGGAGCAGAGGATGAGCAGTTCTTC. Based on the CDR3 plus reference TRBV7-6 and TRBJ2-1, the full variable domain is GAGVSQSPRYKVTKRGQDVALRCDPISGHVSLYWYRQALGQGPEFLTYFNYEAQQDKSGLPNDRFSAERPEGSISTLTIQRTEQRDSAMYRCASSLTAGAEDEQFFGPGTRLTVL.

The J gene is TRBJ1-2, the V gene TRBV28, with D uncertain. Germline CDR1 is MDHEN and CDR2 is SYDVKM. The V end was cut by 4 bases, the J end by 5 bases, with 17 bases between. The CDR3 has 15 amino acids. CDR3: CASSSPDLTGYGYTF. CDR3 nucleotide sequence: TGTGCCAGCAGTTCACCTGACCTGACGGGATATGGCTACACCTTC.

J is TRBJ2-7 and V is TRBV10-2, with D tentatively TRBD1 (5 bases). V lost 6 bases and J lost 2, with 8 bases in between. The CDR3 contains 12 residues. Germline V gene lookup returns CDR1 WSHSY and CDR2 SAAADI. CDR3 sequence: CASSSGTYEQYF. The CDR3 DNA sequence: TGCGCCAGCAGCTCAGGGACCTACGAGCAGTACTTC.

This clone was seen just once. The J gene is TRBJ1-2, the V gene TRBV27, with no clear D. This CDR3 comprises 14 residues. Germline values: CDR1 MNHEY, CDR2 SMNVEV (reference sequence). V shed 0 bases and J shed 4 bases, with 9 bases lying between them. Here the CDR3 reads CASSLSGYGYGYTF. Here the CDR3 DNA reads TGTGCCAGCAGTTTATCAGGGTATGGCTATGGCTACACCTTC.

The CDR3: CASSVGGNTEAFF. In DNA, the CDR3 is TGTGCCAGCAGTGTTGGGGGGAACACTGAAGCTTTCTTT. The V gene is TRBV2, the J gene TRBJ1-1, with a weak D call TRBD1 (5 bases). The CDR3 sequence is 13 residues long. Germline CDR1 reads SNHLY; CDR2 reads FYNNEI. V was clipped by 4 bases and J by 1 base, with 7 bases between them.

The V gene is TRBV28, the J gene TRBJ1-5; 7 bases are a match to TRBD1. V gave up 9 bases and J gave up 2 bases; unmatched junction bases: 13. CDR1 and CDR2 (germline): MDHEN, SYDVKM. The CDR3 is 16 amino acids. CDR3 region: CASGVDRDRGNQPQHF. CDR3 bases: TGTGCCAGTGGAGTCGACAGGGACCGAGGCAATCAGCCCCAGCATTTT.

The CDR3 loop reads CASSYSEGYMNTEAFF. DNA for the CDR3: TGTGCCAGCAGTTACTCAGAAGGCTACATGAACACTGAAGCTTTCTTT. The chain uses TRBV6-5 and TRBJ1-1; D unclear. Germline-derived CDR1 and CDR2 are MNHEY and SVGAGI. This CDR3 is built from 16 residues. Trimming removed 0 bases from V and 0 bases from J, with 11 bases in between.

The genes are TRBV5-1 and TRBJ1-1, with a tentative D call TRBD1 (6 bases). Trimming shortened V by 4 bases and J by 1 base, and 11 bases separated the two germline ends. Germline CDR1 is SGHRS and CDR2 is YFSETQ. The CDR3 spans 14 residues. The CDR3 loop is CASSREQGNTEAFF. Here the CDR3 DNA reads TGCGCCAGCAGCCGAGAACAGGGGAACACTGAAGCTTTCTTT.

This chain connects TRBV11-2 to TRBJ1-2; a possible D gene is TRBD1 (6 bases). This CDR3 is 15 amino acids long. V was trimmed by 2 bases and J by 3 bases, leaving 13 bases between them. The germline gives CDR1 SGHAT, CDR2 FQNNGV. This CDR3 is CASSLSTGFYYGYTF. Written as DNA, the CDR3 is TGTGCCAGCAGCTTATCGACAGGCTTCTACTATGGCTACACCTTC. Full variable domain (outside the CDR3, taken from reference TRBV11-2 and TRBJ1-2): EAGVAQSPRYKIIEKRQSVAFWCNPISGHATLYWYQQILGQGPKLLIQFQNNGVVDDSQLPKDRFSAERLKGVDSTLKIQPAKLEDSAVYLCASSLSTGFYYGYTFGSGTRLTVV.

In nucleotides, the CDR3 is TGTGCCAGCAGCTTAGGGGTTGGGACACAGGGCAACACCTTC. Its translation: CASSLGVGTQGNTF. The V call is TRBV13, the J call TRBJ1-2; possible D gene TRBD1, 6 bases. This CDR3 region has 14 residues. Looked up from germline, CDR1 is PRHDT and CDR2 is FYEKMQ (reference sequence). V was clipped by 0 bases and J by 12 bases, with 17 bases between them.

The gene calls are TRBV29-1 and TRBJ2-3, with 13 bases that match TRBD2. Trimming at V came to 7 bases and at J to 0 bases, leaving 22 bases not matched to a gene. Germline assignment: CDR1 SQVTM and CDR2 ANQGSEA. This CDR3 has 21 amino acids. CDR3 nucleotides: TGCAGCGCCTTGGGACTAGCGGGAAAGTCCTCCGCTCAAACTAGCACAGATACGCAGTATTTT. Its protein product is CSALGLAGKSSAQTSTDTQYF.

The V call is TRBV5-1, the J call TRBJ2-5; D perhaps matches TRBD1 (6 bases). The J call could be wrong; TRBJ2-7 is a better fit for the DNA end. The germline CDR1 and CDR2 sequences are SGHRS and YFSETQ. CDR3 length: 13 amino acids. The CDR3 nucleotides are TGCGCCAGCAGCAGTACAGGGTGGAACGAGCAGTACTTC. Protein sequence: CASSSTGWNEQYF.

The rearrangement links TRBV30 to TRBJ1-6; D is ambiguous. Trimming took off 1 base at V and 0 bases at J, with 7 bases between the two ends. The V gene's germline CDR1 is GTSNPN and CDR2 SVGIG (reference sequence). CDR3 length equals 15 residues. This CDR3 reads CAWSAGGSYNSPLHF. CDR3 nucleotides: TGTGCCTGGAGTGCAGGTGGCTCCTATAATTCACCCCTCCACTTT.

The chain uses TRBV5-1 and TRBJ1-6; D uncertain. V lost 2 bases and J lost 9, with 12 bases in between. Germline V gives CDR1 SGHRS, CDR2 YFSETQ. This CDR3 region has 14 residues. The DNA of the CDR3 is TGCGCCAGCAGCTTTGAAGGGTCTCGTTCACCCCTCCACTTT. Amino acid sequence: CASSFEGSRSPLHF. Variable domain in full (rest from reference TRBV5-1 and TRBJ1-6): KAGVTQTPRYLIKTRGQQVTLSCSPISGHRSVSWYQQTPGQGLQFLFEYFSETQRNKGNFPGRFSGRQFSNSRSEMNVSTLELGDSALYLCASSFEGSRSPLHFGNGTRLTVT.

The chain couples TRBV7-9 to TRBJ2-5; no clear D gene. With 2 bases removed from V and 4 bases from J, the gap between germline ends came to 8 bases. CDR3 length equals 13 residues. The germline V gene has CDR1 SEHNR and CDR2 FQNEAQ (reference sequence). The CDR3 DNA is TGTGCCAGCAGCTTAACGAACTTAGAGACCCAGTACTTC. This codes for CASSLTNLETQYF.

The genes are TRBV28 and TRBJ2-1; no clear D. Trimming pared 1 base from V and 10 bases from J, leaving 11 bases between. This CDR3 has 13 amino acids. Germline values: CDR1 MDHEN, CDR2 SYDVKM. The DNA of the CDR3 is TGTGCCAGCAGTTTATTGCCTCAAGCGGAGCAGTTCTTC. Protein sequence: CASSLLPQAEQFF.

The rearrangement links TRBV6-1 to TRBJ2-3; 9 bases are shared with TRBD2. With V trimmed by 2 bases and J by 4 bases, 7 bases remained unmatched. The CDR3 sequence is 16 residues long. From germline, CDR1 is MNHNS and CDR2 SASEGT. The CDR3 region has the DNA TGTGCCAGCAGTGAATTCGCGGGAGGGCCGGCAGATACGCAGTATTTT. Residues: CASSEFAGGPADTQYF.

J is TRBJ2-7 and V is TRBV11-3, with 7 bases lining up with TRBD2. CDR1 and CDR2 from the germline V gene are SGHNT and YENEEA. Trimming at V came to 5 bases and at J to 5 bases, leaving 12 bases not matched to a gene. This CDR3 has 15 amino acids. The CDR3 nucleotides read TGTGCCAGCAGCCAGCTGGGGGGAGGGACCGACGAGCAGTACTTC. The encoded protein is CASSQLGGGTDEQYF.

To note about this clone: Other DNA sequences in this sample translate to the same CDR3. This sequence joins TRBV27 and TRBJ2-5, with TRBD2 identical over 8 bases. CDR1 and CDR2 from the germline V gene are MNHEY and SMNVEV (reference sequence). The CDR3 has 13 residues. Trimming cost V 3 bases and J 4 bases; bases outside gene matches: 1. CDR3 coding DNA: TGTGCCAGCAGTTTCCTAGCGGGAGAGACCCAGTACTTC. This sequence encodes CASSFLAGETQYF.

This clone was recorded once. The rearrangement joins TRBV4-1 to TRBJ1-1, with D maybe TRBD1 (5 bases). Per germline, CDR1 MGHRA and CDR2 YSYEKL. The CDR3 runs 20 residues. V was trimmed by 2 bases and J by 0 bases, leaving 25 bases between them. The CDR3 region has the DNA TGCGCCAGCAGCCAATCCCCCTCAGGGCCCCAAGGCGACATGAACACTGAAGCTTTCTTT. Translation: CASSQSPSGPQGDMNTEAFF.

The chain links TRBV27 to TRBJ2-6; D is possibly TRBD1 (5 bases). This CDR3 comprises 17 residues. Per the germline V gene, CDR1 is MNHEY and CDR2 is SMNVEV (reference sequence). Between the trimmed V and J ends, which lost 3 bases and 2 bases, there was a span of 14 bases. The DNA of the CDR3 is TGTGCCAGCAGTTTTTTATTTAGGGGCGCTGGGGCCAACGTCCTGACTTTC. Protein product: CASSFLFRGAGANVLTF.

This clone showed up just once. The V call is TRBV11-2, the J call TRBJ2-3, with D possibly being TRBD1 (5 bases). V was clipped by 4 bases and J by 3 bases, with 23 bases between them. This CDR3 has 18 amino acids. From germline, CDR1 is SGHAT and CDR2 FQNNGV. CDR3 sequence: CASSSRTNLEALTDTQYF. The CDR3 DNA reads TGTGCCAGCAGCTCCAGGACAAATCTTGAGGCCTTGACAGATACGCAGTATTTT.

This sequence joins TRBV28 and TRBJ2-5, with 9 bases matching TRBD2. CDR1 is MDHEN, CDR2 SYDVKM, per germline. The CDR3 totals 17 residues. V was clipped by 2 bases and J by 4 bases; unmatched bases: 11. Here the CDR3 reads CASSLLLAGAGGETQYF. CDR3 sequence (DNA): TGTGCCAGCAGTTTACTGTTAGCGGGAGCGGGGGGAGAGACCCAGTACTTC.

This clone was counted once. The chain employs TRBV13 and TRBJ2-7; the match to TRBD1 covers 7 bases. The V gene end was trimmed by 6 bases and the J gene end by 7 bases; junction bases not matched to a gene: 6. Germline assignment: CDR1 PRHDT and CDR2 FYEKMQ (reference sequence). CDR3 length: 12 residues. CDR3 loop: CASRFQGDEQYF. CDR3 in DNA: TGTGCCAGCAGGTTCCAGGGGGATGAGCAGTACTTC.

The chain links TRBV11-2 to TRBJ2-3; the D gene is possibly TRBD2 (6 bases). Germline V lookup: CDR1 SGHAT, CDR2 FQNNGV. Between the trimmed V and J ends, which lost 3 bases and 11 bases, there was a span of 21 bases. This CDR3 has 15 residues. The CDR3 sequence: CASSFGGITTRGQYF. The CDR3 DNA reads TGTGCCAGCAGCTTCGGCGGGATCACAACCCGGGGGCAGTATTTT. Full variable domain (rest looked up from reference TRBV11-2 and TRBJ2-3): EAGVAQSPRYKIIEKRQSVAFWCNPISGHATLYWYQQILGQGPKLLIQFQNNGVVDDSQLPKDRFSAERLKGVDSTLKIQPAKLEDSAVYLCASSFGGITTRGQYFGPGTRLTVL.

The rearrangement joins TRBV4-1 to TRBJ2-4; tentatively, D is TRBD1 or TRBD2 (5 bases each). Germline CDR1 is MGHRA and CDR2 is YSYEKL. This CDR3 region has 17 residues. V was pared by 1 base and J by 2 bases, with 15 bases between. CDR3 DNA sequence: TGCGCCAGCAGCCAAGTTTTGGGGGTTGAGTCCAAAAACATTCAGTACTTC. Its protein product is CASSQVLGVESKNIQYF.

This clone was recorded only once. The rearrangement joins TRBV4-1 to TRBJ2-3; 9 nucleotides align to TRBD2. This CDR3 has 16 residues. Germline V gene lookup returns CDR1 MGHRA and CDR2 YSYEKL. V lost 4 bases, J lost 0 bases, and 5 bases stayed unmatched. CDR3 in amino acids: CASSPTLAGSTDTQYF. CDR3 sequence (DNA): TGCGCCAGCAGCCCCACCCTAGCGGGAAGCACAGATACGCAGTATTTT.

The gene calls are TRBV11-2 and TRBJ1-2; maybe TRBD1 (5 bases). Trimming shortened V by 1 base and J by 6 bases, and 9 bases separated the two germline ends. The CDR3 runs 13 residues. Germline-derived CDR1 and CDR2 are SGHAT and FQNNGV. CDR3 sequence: CASSLGRVDGYTF. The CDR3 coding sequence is TGTGCCAGCAGCTTAGGCAGGGTGGATGGCTACACCTTC.